This T cell receptor beta chain was profiled in a study of blood T cell repertoires in COVID-19. Study summary: Sites in the United States, Italy and Spain provided acute and convalescent COVID-19 samples. T cells, B-cell-depleted T cells, or PBMCs supplied cDNA or gDNA.

Per the authors' pipeline: Amplifying reference gene primers gave estimates of nucleated cell counts. Sequenced by immunoSEQ multiplex PCR; TCRdb stores in-frame clones only, minus some. That table is the source of V, J and clone size, and D and trimming were worked out from the DNA. Found here are about 140,000 clones, roughly 80% of them singletons; the top ten hold approximately 8%. The V end was cut by 4 bases, the J end by 1 base, with 8 bases between. Germline lookup yields CDR1 MGHRA and CDR2 YSYEKL. The CDR3 has 13 residues. This receptor was taken from a human donor in a cohort sampled during active COVID-19. The sequenced sample consisted of peripheral blood. This chain joins TRBV4-1 and TRBJ2-7; D is perhaps TRBD1 (6 bases). In DNA, the CDR3 is TGCGCCAGCAGCCGCCAGGGGTCCTACGAGCAGTACTTC. Translating it yields CASSRQGSYEQYF.